A single sample is the source of the 17 T cell receptor beta chains below, sequenced in a study of T cells after yellow fever vaccination. MiXCR, applied by TCRdb to the 5' RACE reads, yields one record per CDR3 protein. Counted here are under 50,000 distinct CDR3 sequences, 5% to 7% occurring once; the ten biggest clones make up about 10%. The sequenced sample was PBMCs, either bulk or a sorted T-cell subset (CD4+, CD8+, memory, or dextramer-sorted; not recorded which), obtained 45 days after the yellow fever booster vaccination. Receptor source: a man aged 25-45 years who received the YFV17D yellow fever vaccine.

There are many counts of this clonotype. The chain uses TRBV10-3 and TRBJ2-2; no definite D call. The germline V gene has CDR1 ENHRY and CDR2 SYGVKD. The CDR3 is 13 amino acids. V shed 8 bases and J shed 7 bases, with 14 bases lying between them. CDR3 bases: TGTGCCATCCCTCGGACCGAGTTCGGGGAGCTGTTTTTT. Translating it yields CAIPRTEFGELFF.

There are many counts of this clonotype. This chain links TRBV29-1 with TRBJ2-7; D not resolved. Trimming shortened V by 6 bases and J by 3 bases, and 21 bases separated the two germline ends. This CDR3 has 15 residues. The germline V gene has CDR1 SQVTM and CDR2 ANQGSEA. The CDR3 DNA follows: TGCAGCGTCCCTGGTGGCGGCCCTACCTACTACGAGCAGTACTTC. Residues: CSVPGGGPTYYEQYF.

In this sample, this clonotype turned up many times. The chain is built from TRBV7-2 and TRBJ2-3, with 9 nucleotides matching TRBD2. The CDR3 is made up of 14 amino acids. CDR1 is SGHTA and CDR2 is FQGNSA in the germline V gene. The J segment lost 1 base and the V segment lost 7 bases, leaving 3 bases of the junction unmatched. CDR3 in amino acids: CASNLAGRTDTQYF. DNA of the CDR3: TGTGCCAGCAATCTAGCGGGACGCACAGATACGCAGTATTTT.

In its sample, this clonotype was seen a few times. V is TRBV18 and J is TRBJ2-7; D remains ambiguous. CDR1 and CDR2 from the germline V gene are KGHSH and LQKENI. Trimming took off 5 bases at V and 3 bases at J, with 11 bases between the two ends. CDR3 size: 13 residues. CDR3 nucleotide sequence: TGTGCCAGCTCATCCCAGGAGAGCTACGAGCAGTACTTC. The encoded protein is CASSSQESYEQYF. Based on the CDR3 plus reference TRBV18 and TRBJ2-7, the full variable domain is NAGVMQNPRHLVRRRGQEARLRCSPMKGHSHVYWYRQLPEEGLKFMVYLQKENIIDESGMPKERFSAEFPKEGPSILRIQQVVRGDSAAYFCASSSQESYEQYFGPGTRLTVT.

The V and J genes are TRBV7-2 and TRBJ2-5; 7 bases agree with TRBD1. CDR3 length: 12 residues. The trim removed 5 bases at V and 6 bases at J, leaving 3 bases unmatched. Germline V gene data show CDR1 as SGHTA and CDR2 as FQGNSA. The CDR3 is CASSHRGQTQYF. As DNA, the CDR3 is TGTGCCAGCAGCCACAGGGGCCAGACCCAGTACTTC.

This clonotype occurred many times. This chain connects TRBV12-3 or TRBV12-4 to TRBJ2-1; D is unresolved. This CDR3 contains 16 residues. V lost 8 bases and J 3 bases, leaving 20 bases between the germline ends. CDR3 sequence: CASHVQAVYIYNEQFF. DNA for the CDR3: TGTGCCAGCCATGTTCAGGCCGTGTATATCTACAATGAGCAGTTCTTC.

This clonotype was counted a few times. This chain links TRBV19 with TRBJ2-7; 8 bases fit TRBD1. Germline CDR1 and CDR2: LNHDA and SQIVND (reference sequence). The CDR3 has 17 residues. V gave up 4 bases and J gave up 4 bases; unmatched junction bases: 15. CDR3 sequence: CASSTSSGQGAPYEQYF. Written as DNA, the CDR3 is TGTGCCAGTAGTACATCTTCCGGACAGGGTGCCCCTTACGAGCAGTACTTC.

This clonotype was recorded at least ten times. The rearrangement joins TRBV2 to TRBJ2-1; no reliable D call. V gave up 7 bases and J gave up 9 bases, with 16 bases separating them. Germline V lookup: CDR1 SNHLY, CDR2 FYNNEI. This CDR3 comprises 13 residues. CDR3 nucleotides: TGTGCCAGCACCTACGGCAGTAAGGGTGAGCAGTTCTTC. Protein sequence: CASTYGSKGEQFF.

The sample holds many counts of this clonotype. This chain connects TRBV4-2 to TRBJ2-7; D is perhaps TRBD2 (6 bases). Trimming removed 1 base from V and 3 bases from J, with 13 bases in between. CDR3 length: 15 amino acids. Germline V gene sequence: CDR1 LGHNA, CDR2 YNFKEQ. CDR3 amino acids: CASSQVGGAGYEQYF. DNA for the CDR3: TGTGCCAGCAGCCAAGTGGGGGGAGCCGGCTACGAGCAGTACTTC.

The CDR3 is CASQTGFENIQYF. The CDR3 DNA is TGCGCCAGTCAGACGGGGTTCGAAAACATTCAGTACTTC. V usage is TRBV10-2 and J usage is TRBJ2-4; tentative D call: TRBD2 (5 bases). The CDR3 contains 13 residues. V gave up 9 bases and J gave up 5 bases, with 14 bases separating them. Per the germline V gene, CDR1 is WSHSY and CDR2 is SAAADI.

The chain recombines TRBV11-2 with TRBJ1-6; D is unresolved. Looked up from germline, CDR1 is SGHAT and CDR2 is FQNNGV. The V end lost 5 bases, the J end lost 7 bases, and 12 bases lay between the germline ends. This CDR3 contains 14 residues. CDR3 amino acids: CASSSRMENSPLHF. In DNA, the CDR3 is TGTGCCAGCAGCAGCAGGATGGAGAATTCACCCCTCCACTTT.

This chain joins TRBV15 and TRBJ2-7; the match to TRBD1 covers 7 bases. The length of the CDR3 is 15 residues. Germline V gene lookup returns CDR1 LNHNV and CDR2 YYDKDF (reference sequence). Trimming removed 1 base from V and 3 bases from J; junction bases left unmatched: 6. CDR3 residues: CATSRGQGIFYEQYF. CDR3 DNA sequence: TGTGCCACCAGCAGAGGACAGGGTATTTTCTACGAGCAGTACTTC.

This clonotype has more than one count but fewer than ten. V and J are TRBV7-9 and TRBJ1-1; no reliable D call. The V end was cut by 1 base, the J end by 4 bases, with 7 bases between. Per the germline V gene, CDR1 is SEHNR and CDR2 is FQNEAQ (reference sequence). This CDR3 is built from 13 residues. CDR3 nucleotide sequence: TGTGCCAGCAGCTTAGGGTCTGCCACTGAAGCTTTCTTT. Translating it yields CASSLGSATEAFF.

This clonotype was picked up many times. V gene TRBV5-1 combines with J gene TRBJ1-1; the match to TRBD1 covers 10 bases. Germline CDR1 reads SGHRS; CDR2 reads YFSETQ. This CDR3 has 13 amino acids. The V segment lost 3 bases and the J segment 4 bases; nucleotides outside the gene matches: 0. The CDR3 is CASSWTGGTEAFF. DNA for the CDR3: TGCGCCAGCAGCTGGACAGGGGGCACTGAAGCTTTCTTT.

This sequence joins TRBV4-1 and TRBJ1-2, with a weak D call TRBD1 (6 bases). Germline V gene sequence: CDR1 MGHRA, CDR2 YSYEKL. CDR3 length equals 15 residues. Trimming left V 0 bases short and J 4 bases short, with 12 bases between. CDR3 DNA: TGCGCCAGCAGCCAAGAGGAACAGGGAGGCTATGGCTACACCTTC. Protein product: CASSQEEQGGYGYTF.

This clonotype was found a few times. The V call is TRBV10-1, the J call TRBJ2-3; 11 nucleotides agree with TRBD2. This CDR3 comprises 15 residues. Germline assignment: CDR1 WNHNN and CDR2 SYGVQD (reference sequence). After removal of 6 bases from V and 4 bases from J, the junction contained 6 bases not matched to a gene. In DNA form, the CDR3 reads TGCGCCAGCAGCCGGACTAGCGGGCAAGCAGATACGCAGTATTTT. Translated: CASSRTSGQADTQYF.

This clonotype was recorded a few times. The chain carries TRBV30 and TRBJ2-3, with TRBD1 as a possible D gene (6 bases). Trimming shortened V by 5 bases and J by 1 base, and 7 bases separated the two germline ends. The CDR3 length is 12 residues. Germline CDR1 is GTSNPN and CDR2 is SVGIG (reference sequence). This CDR3 is CAWEGGTDTQYF. The DNA for the CDR3 is TGTGCCTGGGAGGGGGGCACAGATACGCAGTATTTT.